The clone carrying this TCR beta chain was detected only a few times. Its specificity is unknown. Once obtained from cultured CD4+ T cells, the DNA was sequenced using the Oncomine TCR Beta short-read assay. Investigators isolated genomic DNA from cultured CD4+ T cells. TCRdb reanalysed the PCR reads using MiXCR and keeps one entry per CDR3 protein. This table holds roughly 11,000 distinct CDR3 sequences, about two fifths found once. The data originate from a study of vaccination and CD4 T cells after COVID-19. Study information: Samples were taken after vaccination, a median of roughly 70 days after dose two, with a range of 14 to 241. Cells were stimulated with overlapping spike peptide pools from SARS-CoV-2, HCoV-NL63, HCoV-OC43 and HCoV-229E.

This CDR3 has 15 residues. The germline V gene has CDR1 SNHLY and CDR2 FYNNEI. The V gene lost 7 bases and the J gene lost 5 bases, with 20 bases spanning the gap. Treatment here: approximately 9-day PBMC culture with coronavirus spike peptide pools or control peptides (ViraFEST assay). Pre-COVID-19 pandemic sampling (2011-2018) yielded the unexposed donor's CD4+ T cells. It was SARS-CoV-2 S/N and four cold-coronavirus spikes that probed unexposed-donor CD4+ T cells, cells permitting. J is TRBJ2-5 and V is TRBV2; a possible D gene is TRBD2 (5 bases). The sequenced material came from CD4+ T cells from blood, cultured in vitro. The receptor was derived from a human donor in good health. The CDR3 reads CASINPEGGGETQYF. As DNA, the CDR3 is TGTGCCAGCATTAACCCCGAGGGTGGCGGGGAGACCCAGTACTTC.